This TCR beta chain originates from a study of shared clonotypes between healthy human individuals. General study findings and limits: Sharing of clonotypes among donors was expected to vary with sequencing depth.

Regarding this clone: Its target is not known.

In the authors' methods: Filtering of immunoSEQ junctional sequences could not match full-length read filtering. Repertoires were generated with immunoSEQ multiplex PCR, while TCRdb's copy carries only in-frame clones and drops some. V, J and clone size are those of that table, while D and trimming were read from the DNA. The table lists 450,000 to 650,000 clones, around 78% of them singletons, with around 13% in the top ten. The receptor's source is a middle-aged woman in good health. Some clones in this sample may be carry-over from other donors' samples. Source material: PBMCs.

CDR3 nucleotide sequence: TGTGCCAGCAGCTTAACGAAGGAGGGACGGGGCTACACCTTC. Translated, it gives CASSLTKEGRGYTF. The chain joins TRBV7-3 to TRBJ1-2; D possibly corresponds to TRBD1 (5 bases). This CDR3 has 14 residues. Germline CDR1 is SGHTA and CDR2 is FQGTGA. The V gene lost 0 bases and the J gene lost 8 bases, with 13 bases spanning the gap. Combining the CDR3 with reference TRBV7-3 and TRBJ1-2 gives the whole variable domain GAGVSQTPSNKVTEKGKYVELRCDPISGHTALYWYRQSLGQGPEFLIYFQGTGAADDSGLPNDRFFAVRPEGSVSTLKIQRTERGDSAVYLCASSLTKEGRGYTFGSGTRLTVV.